A single T cell receptor (beta chain) is shown here with its context. Its specificity is unknown. The data were obtained in a study of siplizumab effects on memory and regulatory T cells. Overall study findings and caveats: In unstimulated cells, naive T cells appeared more diverse than memory T cells and seemed major alloresponse contributors. No more than a minor fraction of alloreactive clones could be traced back to unstimulated subsets. Fewer alloreactive sequences mapped to unstimulated CD4+ memory cells under siplizumab. Proliferating siplizumab-cultured Tregs lacked confirmed suppressive function.

CDR1 is SEHNR and CDR2 is FQNEAQ in the germline V gene (reference sequence). The V gene end was trimmed by 8 bases and the J gene end by 6 bases; junction bases not matched to a gene: 7. CDR3 size: 13 residues. Generated by immunoSEQ multiplex PCR, the TCRdb table keeps only in-frame clones and is missing some. The repertoire has 100,000 or so clones, 85% to 95% of them found once; the top ten carry 12%. The sequencing sample was made of non-Treg CD4+ T cells sorted from blood. This sequence originates from a human donor in good health. V usage is TRBV7-9 and J usage is TRBJ2-3; 8 bases fit TRBD2. DNA for the CDR3: TGTGCCAGCTCGGGAGGGCGAAGCGATACGCAGTATTTT. It encodes CASSGGRSDTQYF.